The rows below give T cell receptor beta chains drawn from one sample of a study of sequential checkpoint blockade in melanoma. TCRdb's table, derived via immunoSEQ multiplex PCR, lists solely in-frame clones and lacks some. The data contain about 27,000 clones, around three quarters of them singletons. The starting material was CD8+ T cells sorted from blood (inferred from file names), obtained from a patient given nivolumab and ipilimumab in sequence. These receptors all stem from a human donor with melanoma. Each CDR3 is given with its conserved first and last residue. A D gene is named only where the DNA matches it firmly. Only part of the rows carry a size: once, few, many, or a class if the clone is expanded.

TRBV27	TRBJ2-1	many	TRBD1	CASSRTGHSYNEQFF	TGTGCCAGCAGTAGGACAGGCCACTCCTACAATGAGCAGTTCTTC
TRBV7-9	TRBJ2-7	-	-	CASSLGLFYEQYF	TGTGCCAGCAGCTTAGGACTTTTTTACGAGCAGTACTTC
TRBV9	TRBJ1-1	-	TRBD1	CASSPPDREEAFF	TGTGCCAGCAGCCCGCCGGACAGGGAAGAAGCTTTCTTT
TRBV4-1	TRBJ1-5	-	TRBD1	CASSHYAGGLDSNQPQHF	TGCGCCAGCAGCCACTATGCAGGGGGCTTGGATAGCAATCAGCCCCAGCATTTT
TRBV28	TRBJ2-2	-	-	CASSFKGTGELFF	TGTGCCAGCAGTTTCAAGGGGACCGGGGAGCTGTTTTTT
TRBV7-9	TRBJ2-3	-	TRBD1	CASSLGTGVTDTQYF	TGTGCCAGCAGCTTAGGGACAGGGGTGACAGATACGCAGTATTTT
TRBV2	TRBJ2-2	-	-	CASHASRGTGELFF	TGTGCCTCACATGCCAGTCGGGGCACCGGGGAGCTGTTTTTT
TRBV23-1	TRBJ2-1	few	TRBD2	CASSQDTGGSYNEQFF	TGCGCCAGCAGCCAAGATACGGGGGGCTCCTACAATGAGCAGTTCTTC
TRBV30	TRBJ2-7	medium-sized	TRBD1	CAWSIDRAEQYF	TGTGCCTGGAGTATTGACAGGGCCGAGCAGTACTTC
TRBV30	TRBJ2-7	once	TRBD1	CAWDQDRASGEQYF	TGTGCCTGGGACCAAGACAGGGCGTCAGGCGAGCAGTACTTC
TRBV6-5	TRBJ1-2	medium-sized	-	CASRAYRDGYTF	TGTGCCAGCAGAGCTTACAGAGATGGCTACACCTTC
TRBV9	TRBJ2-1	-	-	CASSLTRGEQFF	TGTGCCAGCAGCCTTACGCGGGGTGAGCAGTTCTTC
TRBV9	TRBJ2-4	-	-	CASSVGLAKNIQYF	TGTGCCAGCAGCGTAGGACTAGCCAAAAACATTCAGTACTTC
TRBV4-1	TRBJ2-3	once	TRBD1	CASSQEGGLTGTDTQYF	TGCGCCAGCAGCCAAGAAGGGGGCTTGACAGGCACAGATACGCAGTATTTT
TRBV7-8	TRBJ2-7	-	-	CASSLLELADEQYF	TGTGCCAGCAGCCTCCTTGAACTAGCAGACGAGCAGTACTTC
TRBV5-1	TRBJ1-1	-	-	CASSQYSMNTEAFF	TGCGCCAGCAGCCAATACTCAATGAACACTGAAGCTTTCTTT
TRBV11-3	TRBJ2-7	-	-	CASSLDAGRQEQYF	TGTGCCAGCAGCTTAGATGCAGGGCGTCAAGAGCAGTACTTC
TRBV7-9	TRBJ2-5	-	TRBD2	CASSSVLAGESQETQYF	TGTGCCAGCAGCTCAGTACTAGCGGGGGAATCTCAAGAGACCCAGTACTTC
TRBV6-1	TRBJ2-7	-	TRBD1	CASSVGTGSYEQYF	TGTGCCAGCAGTGTGGGGACAGGGTCCTACGAGCAGTACTTC
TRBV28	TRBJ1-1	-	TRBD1	CASKGQGASEAFF	TGTGCCAGCAAAGGACAGGGGGCCTCAGAAGCTTTCTTT
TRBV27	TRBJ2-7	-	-	CASSFAGTGYEQYF	TGTGCCAGCAGTTTTGCGGGGACGGGTTACGAGCAGTACTTC
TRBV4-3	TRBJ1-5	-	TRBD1	CASSQDRGQSNQPQHF	TGCGCCAGCAGCCAAGATCGGGGACAGAGCAATCAGCCCCAGCATTTT
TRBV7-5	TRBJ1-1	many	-	CVRSQAGQGNTEAFF	TGTGTCAGAAGCCAAGCGGGACAGGGGAACACTGAAGCTTTCTTT
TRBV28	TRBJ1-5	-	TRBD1	CASRGDRVSQPQHF	TGTGCCAGCAGGGGGGACAGGGTGAGTCAGCCCCAGCATTTT
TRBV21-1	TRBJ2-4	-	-	CASSKAWGLGQGCAKNIQYF	TGTGCCAGCAGCAAAGCCTGGGGCCTGGGACAGGGGTGTGCCAAAAACATTCAGTACTTC
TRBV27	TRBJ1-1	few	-	CASSAQGEAFF	TGTGCCAGCAGTGCACAGGGTGAGGCTTTCTTT
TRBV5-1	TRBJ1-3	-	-	CASSSNSGNTIYF	TGCGCCAGCAGCTCCAACTCTGGAAACACCATATATTTT
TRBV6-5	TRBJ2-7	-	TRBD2	CASSPGSSGYEQYF	TGTGCCAGCAGTCCAGGCAGTAGCGGGTACGAGCAGTACTTC
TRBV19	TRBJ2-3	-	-	CASSIGAEGTDTQYF	TGTGCCAGTAGTATAGGGGCGGAGGGAACAGATACGCAGTATTTT
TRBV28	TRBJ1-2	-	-	CASSRDIYGYTF	TGTGCCAGCAGTCGGGACATCTATGGCTACACCTTC
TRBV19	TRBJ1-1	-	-	CASSIAVIMPEAFF	TGTGCCAGTAGTATAGCGGTAATAATGCCTGAAGCTTTCTTT
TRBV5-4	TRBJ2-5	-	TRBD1	CASRRLQGVGETQYF	TGTGCCAGCAGACGCCTACAGGGGGTCGGTGAGACCCAGTACTTC
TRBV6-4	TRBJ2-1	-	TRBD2	CASSDSGLAGGFLGEQFF	TGTGCCAGCAGTGACTCGGGACTAGCGGGGGGGTTTCTGGGTGAGCAGTTCTTC
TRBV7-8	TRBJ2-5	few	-	CASSARGGGETQYF	TGTGCCAGCAGCGCTCGCGGGGGCGGGGAGACCCAGTACTTC
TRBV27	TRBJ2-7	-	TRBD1	CASSHRGYEQYF	TGTGCCAGCAGTCACAGGGGGTACGAGCAGTACTTC
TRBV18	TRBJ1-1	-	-	CASLSVPPEAFF	TGTGCCAGCTTATCCGTCCCCCCTGAAGCTTTCTTT
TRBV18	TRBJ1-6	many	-	CASSPWGDNSPLHF	TGTGCCAGCTCACCATGGGGAGATAATTCACCCCTCCACTTT
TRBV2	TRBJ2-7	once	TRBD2	CASHSSGGSSYEQYF	TGTGCCAGCCATAGTAGCGGGGGGAGCTCCTACGAGCAGTACTTC
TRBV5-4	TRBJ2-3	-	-	CASSYYTDTQYF	TGTGCCAGCAGCTACTACACAGATACGCAGTATTTT
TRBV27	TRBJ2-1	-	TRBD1	CASSPQGYEQFF	TGTGCCAGCAGTCCACAGGGGTATGAGCAGTTCTTC